These T cell receptor beta chains were read from a single sample in a study of Graves' ophthalmopathy and Graves' hyperthyroidism. In TCRdb, the multiplex PCR reads were re-called with MiXCR into one record per CDR3 protein. The sample comprises approximately 410,000 distinct CDR3 sequences, about 16% of which are singletons, and 5.5% to 7% rests with the top ten. Material for sequencing was peripheral blood. These receptors were obtained from a woman under 30 with stable Graves' hyperthyroidism. CDR3s include the opening cysteine and the closing phenylalanine or tryptophan. The D gene is left open where the match is weak. Clone size is given for some rows only: seen once, a few or many times, or a class if the clone is expanded.

.,TRBJ1-3,many,TRBV9,TGTGCCAGCAGCGTCGGGGTCTCTGGAAACACCATATATTTT,CASSVGVSGNTIYF
.,TRBJ2-5,many,TRBV2,TGTGCCAGCAGTGACCGGGGAGAGACCCAGTACTTC,CASSDRGETQYF
.,TRBJ2-7,.,TRBV11-2,TGTGCCAGCAGCTTAGGGGGGGCGGCATCTAGCTCCTACGAGCAGTACTTC,CASSLGGAASSSYEQYF
TRBD2,TRBJ2-2,many,TRBV20-1,TGCAGTGCTAGAGATCATAGAGCGGGGGGTGGGACCGGGGAGCTGTTTTTT,CSARDHRAGGGTGELFF
.,TRBJ2-2,.,TRBV7-9,TGTGCCAGCAGCCCGGGACGGTCCACCGGGGAGCTGTGTTTT,CASSPGRSTGELCF
.,TRBJ2-7,many,TRBV6-2/TRBV6-3,TGTGCCATCAAGAAGGGGTACGAGCAGTACTTC,CAIKKGYEQYF
.,TRBJ2-4,many,TRBV11-2,TGTGCCAGCAGCTCCGGGGGAGGTACAAACATTCAGTACTTC,CASSSGGGTNIQYF
.,TRBJ1-1,many,TRBV14,TGTGCCAGCAGCCCCACGGCCCACACTGAAGCTTTCTTT,CASSPTAHTEAFF
.,TRBJ1-1,many,TRBV11-2,TGTGCCAGCATCTCCGGGACAACGAACACTGAAGCTTTCTTT,CASISGTTNTEAFF
TRBD1,TRBJ1-2,few,TRBV7-6,TGTGCCAGCAGCCCAGGGACAGGGGCTCGTGGCTACACCTTC,CASSPGTGARGYTF
.,TRBJ2-4,many,TRBV19,TGTGCCAGTAGTATAGGTGAAGGGGCGACCAAAAACATTCAGTACTTC,CASSIGEGATKNIQYF
.,TRBJ2-6,many,TRBV29-1,TGCAGCGTTGAATTCTATCACCCTACCTCTGGGGCCAACGTCCTGACTTTC,CSVEFYHPTSGANVLTF
.,TRBJ2-7,few,TRBV5-1,TGCGCCAGCAGCTTGGGTGAAGTTGGAAGGGCGTACTTC,CASSLGEVGRAYF
.,TRBJ1-1,few,TRBV28,TGTGCCAGCAGTTTACCAGGGGCGGGGGTGTACACTGAAGCTTTCTTT,CASSLPGAGVYTEAFF
.,TRBJ2-7,many,TRBV20-1,TGCAGTGCTAGAGGAAGGGGGGGGACCTACGAGCAGTACTTC,CSARGRGGTYEQYF
TRBD1,TRBJ1-2,many,TRBV4-1,TGCGCCAGCAGCCCGACCCGGGACAGGGGCCAGGCTAACTATGGCTACACCTTC,CASSPTRDRGQANYGYTF
TRBD1,TRBJ2-7,many,TRBV6-1,TGTGCCACCACTGACAGGGTTTACTACGAGCAGTACTTC,CATTDRVYYEQYF
.,TRBJ1-1,many,TRBV19,TGTGCCAGTAGTAAGGGGGTGTCCGCATCCATGAACACTGAAGCTTTCTTT,CASSKGVSASMNTEAFF
.,TRBJ2-6,many,TRBV7-8,TGTGCCAGCAGCTTACGGTCAGTGACCTCTGGGGCCAACGTCCTGACTTTC,CASSLRSVTSGANVLTF
.,TRBJ2-2,.,TRBV10-3,TGTGCCATCAGTGAGTCATTCGGCGGGGGCTCCACCGGGGAGCTGTTTTTT,CAISESFGGGSTGELFF
.,TRBJ1-2,many,TRBV15,TGTGCCACCAGCAGAGACACGTTCTATGGCTACACCTTC,CATSRDTFYGYTF
.,TRBJ1-5,many,TRBV24-1,TGTGCCACCAGTGGACAGACACGCAATCAGCCCCAGCATTTT,CATSGQTRNQPQHF
TRBD1,TRBJ1-3,many,TRBV7-2,TGTGCCAGCAGCTCGACAGGGAGGGCTGGAAACACCATATATTTT,CASSSTGRAGNTIYF
TRBD2,TRBJ2-7,many,TRBV27,TGTGCCAGCAGTTTGGGGAGGGGTAGGCACGAGCAGTACTTC,CASSLGRGRHEQYF
.,TRBJ2-7,many,TRBV7-6,TGTGCCAGCAACTTAGGGGCCGGGATTTGGACGGAGCAGTACTTC,CASNLGAGIWTEQYF
TRBD1,TRBJ1-6,.,TRBV4-1,TGCGCCAGCAGCCAAGCACTGACAGGGTTCCAAAATTCACCCCTCCACTTT,CASSQALTGFQNSPLHF
TRBD2,TRBJ2-5,many,TRBV7-2,TGTGCCAGCAGCCCCGGGACTAGCGGGGAGACCCAGTACTTC,CASSPGTSGETQYF
.,TRBJ1-2,many,TRBV6-5,TGTGCCAGCAGTTACAGCACAGTTGATACTAACTATGGCTACACCTTC,CASSYSTVDTNYGYTF
.,TRBJ1-6,many,TRBV6-1,TGTGCCAGCAGTGAATATCGGTCTGGGAGGGTGCTTTCACCCCTCCACTTT,CASSEYRSGRVLSPLHF
TRBD2,TRBJ2-7,.,TRBV25-1,TGTGCCAGCAGTGATTTCGGGACTAGTCCCTACGAGCAGTACTTC,CASSDFGTSPYEQYF
.,TRBJ2-7,many,TRBV12-3/TRBV12-4,TGTGCCAGCAGTTTGGCCCACTCCTACGAGCAGTACTTC,CASSLAHSYEQYF
.,TRBJ1-6,many,TRBV9,TGTGCCAGCAGCGTCCGGGACCTAGGGTCACCCCTCCACTTT,CASSVRDLGSPLHF
TRBD2,TRBJ2-5,.,TRBV6-1,TGTGCCAGCAGACCCGGACTAGCGGGGGGGCCCGAGACCCAGTACTTC,CASRPGLAGGPETQYF